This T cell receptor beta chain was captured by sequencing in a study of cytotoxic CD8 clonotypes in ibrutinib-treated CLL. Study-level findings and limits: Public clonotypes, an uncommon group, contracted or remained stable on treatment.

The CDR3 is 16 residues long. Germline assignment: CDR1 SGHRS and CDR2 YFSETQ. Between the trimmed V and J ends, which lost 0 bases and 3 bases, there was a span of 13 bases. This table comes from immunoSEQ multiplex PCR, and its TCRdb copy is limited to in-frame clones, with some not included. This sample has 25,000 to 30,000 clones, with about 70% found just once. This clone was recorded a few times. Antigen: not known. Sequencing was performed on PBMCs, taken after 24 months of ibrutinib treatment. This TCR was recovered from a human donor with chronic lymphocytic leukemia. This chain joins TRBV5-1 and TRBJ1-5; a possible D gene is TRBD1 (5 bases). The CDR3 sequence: CASSLDAQGYNQPQHF. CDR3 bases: TGCGCCAGCAGCTTGGACGCCCAGGGCTACAATCAGCCCCAGCATTTT.